The present TCR beta chain was sequenced within a study of cytotoxic CD8 clonotypes in ibrutinib-treated CLL. V dropped 4 bases and J dropped 3 bases, with 16 bases sitting between them. The CDR3 covers 15 residues. Germline CDR1 reads LNHDA; CDR2 reads SQIVND (reference sequence). Sequenced by immunoSEQ multiplex PCR; TCRdb stores in-frame clones only, minus some. This sample carries about 45,000 clones, 65% of them seen once, and the ten largest clones take 20% to 25%. V is TRBV19 and J is TRBJ2-7; D may be TRBD1 (6 bases). This receptor was identified in a human donor with chronic lymphocytic leukemia. Sequencing used PBMCs, obtained after 24 months of ibrutinib treatment. The chain's CDR3 is CASSTRTDPRYEQYF. CDR3 nucleotide sequence: TGTGCCAGTAGTACTCGGACAGATCCACGCTACGAGCAGTACTTC.